These T cell receptor beta chains were read from a single sample in a study of CD8 T cells in Susac syndrome. TCRdb reprocessed the immunoSEQ multiplex PCR reads via MiXCR and lists one record per CDR3 protein. The sample gives some 300,000 distinct CDR3 sequences, about 89% of which show up once; under 0.2% is in the top ten. Source material: CD8+ T cells from PBMCs. Receptor source: a human donor with multiple sclerosis. CDR3s include the opening cysteine and the closing phenylalanine or tryptophan.

>TRBV23-1
CASSQSSRSRGQGLETQYF
>TRBV28
CASSGTGGKAFF
>TRBV6-5
CASSYVWGNTEAFF
>TRBV25-1
CASSEGVTGANVLTF
>TRBV9
CASSWGLGNNEQFF
>TRBV20-1
CSARDQLDSYGYTF
>TRBV6-6
CASSSWDRGETQYF
>TRBV24-1
CATSARSNQPQHF
>TRBV27
CASSLYPDRGKDGYTF
>TRBV7-8
CASSASGGGTDTQYF
>TRBV25-1
CASSEQGAREQYF
>TRBV3-1
CASSQKVGASGRTYQETQYF
>TRBV20-1
CSANDVGGQETQYF
>TRBV9
CASSARPTDPGHSPLHF
>TRBV28
CASTLAGGLTGELFF
>TRBV11-2
CASSVTAGGTDTQYF
>TRBV20-1
CSARLRGEPYNEQFF
>TRBV7-3
CASSLNRLDKQYF
>TRBV13
CASSPEGTIHEQYF
>TRBV28
CASSLVTTGAQHF
>TRBV7-2
CASSLDAGGLQPQHF
>TRBV2
CASTYDMGSYEQYF
>TRBV29-1
CSVGDGVFHEQFF
>TRBV12-3/TRBV12-4
CASSSSGRASDEQFF
>TRBV15
CATSINFGDPVNTQYF
>TRBV6-2/TRBV6-3
CASSYEGMATDTQYF
>TRBV14
CASSQTGLAKFNEQFF
>TRBV4-3
CASSQDAMGYRDTGELFF
>TRBV28
CASSLSLSGGYEQYF
>TRBV4-2
CASSPYLGTNEQFF
>TRBV30
CASRFWDQPDTQYF
>TRBV13
CASSEQGAVLYEQYF
>TRBV29-1
CSVERGDRGSEQYF
>TRBV28
CASSLSGYRGRTEAFF
>TRBV19
CASTVAGGPGNEQFF
>TRBV7-6
CASSLGLAGGPALDNEQFF
>TRBV12-3/TRBV12-4
CASNPTVVGELFF
>TRBV12-3/TRBV12-4
CASTGTGGSSSYNEQFF
>TRBV19
CASSTTSGTYEQYF
>TRBV27
CASSLTGREYEQYF